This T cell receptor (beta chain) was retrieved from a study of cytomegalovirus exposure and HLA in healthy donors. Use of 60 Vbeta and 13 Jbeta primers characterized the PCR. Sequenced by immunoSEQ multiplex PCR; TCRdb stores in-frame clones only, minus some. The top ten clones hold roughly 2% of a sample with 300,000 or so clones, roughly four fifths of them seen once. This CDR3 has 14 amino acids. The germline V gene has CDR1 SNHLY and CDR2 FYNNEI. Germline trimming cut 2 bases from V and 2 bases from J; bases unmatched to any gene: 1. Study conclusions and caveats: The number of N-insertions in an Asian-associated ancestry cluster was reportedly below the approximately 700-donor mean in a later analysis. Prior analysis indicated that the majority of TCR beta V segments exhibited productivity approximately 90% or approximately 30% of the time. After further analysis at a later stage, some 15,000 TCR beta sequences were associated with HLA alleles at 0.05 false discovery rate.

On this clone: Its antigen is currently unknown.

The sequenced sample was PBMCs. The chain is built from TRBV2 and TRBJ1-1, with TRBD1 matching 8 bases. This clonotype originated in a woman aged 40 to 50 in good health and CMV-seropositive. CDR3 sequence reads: CASSEQGANTEAFF. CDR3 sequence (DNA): TGTGCCAGCAGTGAACAGGGGGCTAACACTGAAGCTTTCTTT.